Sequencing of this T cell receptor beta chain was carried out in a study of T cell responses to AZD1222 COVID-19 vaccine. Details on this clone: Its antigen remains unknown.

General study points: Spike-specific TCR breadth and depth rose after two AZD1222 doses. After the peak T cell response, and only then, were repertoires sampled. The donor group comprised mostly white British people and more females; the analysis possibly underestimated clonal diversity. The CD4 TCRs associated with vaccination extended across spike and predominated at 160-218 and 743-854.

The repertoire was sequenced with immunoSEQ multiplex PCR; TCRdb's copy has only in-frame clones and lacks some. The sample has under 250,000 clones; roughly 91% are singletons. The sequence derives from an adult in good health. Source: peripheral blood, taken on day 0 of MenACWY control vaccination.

CDR3 amino acids: CASSYMQGAQPQHF. The CDR3 DNA sequence: TGTGCCAGCAGTTACATGCAGGGCGCGCAGCCCCAGCATTTT. The rearrangement links TRBV6-5 to TRBJ1-5; a weak D match, TRBD1 (5 bases). V was cut by 2 bases and J by 7 bases, with 12 bases left in between. CDR3 length equals 14 residues. Germline assignment: CDR1 MNHEY and CDR2 SVGAGI.